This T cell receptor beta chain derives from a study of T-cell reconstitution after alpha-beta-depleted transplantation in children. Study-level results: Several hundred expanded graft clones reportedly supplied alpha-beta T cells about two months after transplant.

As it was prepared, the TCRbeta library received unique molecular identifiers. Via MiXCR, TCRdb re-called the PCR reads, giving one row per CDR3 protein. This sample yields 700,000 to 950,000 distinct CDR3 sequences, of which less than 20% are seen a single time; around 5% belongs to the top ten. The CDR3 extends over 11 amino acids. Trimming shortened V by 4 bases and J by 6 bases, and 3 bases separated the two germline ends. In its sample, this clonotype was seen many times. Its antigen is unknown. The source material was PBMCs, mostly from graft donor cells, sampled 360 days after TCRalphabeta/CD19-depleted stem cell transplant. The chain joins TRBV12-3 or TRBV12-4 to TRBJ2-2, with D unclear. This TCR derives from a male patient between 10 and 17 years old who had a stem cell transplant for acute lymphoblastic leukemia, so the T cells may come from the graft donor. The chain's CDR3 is CASSSAGELFF. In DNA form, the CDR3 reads TGTGCCAGCAGTTCGGCCGGGGAGCTGTTTTTT.